Listed here are 32 T cell receptor beta chains from one sample, sequenced in a study of CD8 T cells in ankylosing spondylitis. TCRdb reanalysed the 5' RACE reads using MiXCR and keeps one entry per CDR3 protein. The sample holds 300,000 to 350,000 distinct CDR3 sequences, around 21% seen once. Sequenced: blood, either unsorted or a sorted T cell fraction (not recorded which). Receptors originate from a female donor with ankylosing spondylitis or in good health (not recorded which).

This clonotype has at least ten counts. The V and J genes are TRBV7-6 and TRBJ1-1; D gene unclear. Deletions cut 1 base from V and 0 bases from J, with 12 bases between. CDR1 is SGHVS and CDR2 is FNYEAQ in the germline V gene. The CDR3 spans 16 residues. The CDR3 DNA sequence: TGTGCCAGCAGCTTAGTACAGTTGGGAATGAACACTGAAGCTTTCTTT. This sequence encodes CASSLVQLGMNTEAFF.

This clonotype showed up many times. The chain combines TRBV6-1 with TRBJ2-1; 15 bases are shared with TRBD2. The ends lost 5 bases at V and 8 bases at J; junction bases unmatched: 7. This CDR3 is 16 amino acids long. The germline V gene has CDR1 MNHNS and CDR2 SASEGT. Here the CDR3 DNA reads TGTGCCAGCAGTCCCGGACTAGCGGGAGGGTCCTATGAGCAGTTCTTC. Translating it yields CASSPGLAGGSYEQFF.

The chain employs TRBV4-3 and TRBJ1-1; D is undetermined. This CDR3 spans 16 amino acids. The V end lost 0 bases, the J end lost 1 base, and 12 bases lay between the germline ends. Germline V CDR1 and CDR2: LGHNA, YSLEER. The CDR3 loop is CASSQDLGLGNTEAFF. CDR3 nucleotides: TGCGCCAGCAGCCAAGATCTCGGCCTCGGGAACACTGAAGCTTTCTTT.

This clonotype was picked up many times. The chain uses TRBV29-1 and TRBJ2-7; D gene unclear. Germline CDR1 SQVTM, CDR2 ANQGSEA. The CDR3 totals 12 residues. Deletions cut 3 bases from V and 0 bases from J, with 6 bases between. CDR3 in amino acids: CSVDWASYEQYF. The CDR3 DNA reads as TGCAGCGTTGACTGGGCCTCCTACGAGCAGTACTTC.

CDR3 amino acids: CASSSVLAATDTQYF. For the CDR3, the DNA is TGTGCCAGCAGCTCTGTGCTAGCGGCCACAGATACGCAGTATTTT. The chain couples TRBV7-9 to TRBJ2-3; TRBD2 aligns across 7 bases. This CDR3 has 15 amino acids. Germline CDR1 SEHNR, CDR2 FQNEAQ (reference sequence). V lost 4 bases to trimming and J lost 2 bases; unmatched junction nucleotides: 6.

The gene calls are TRBV5-6 and TRBJ2-7, with D hard to call. This CDR3 is built from 15 residues. Trimming left V 2 bases short and J 5 bases short, with 17 bases between. Germline CDR1 is SGHDT and CDR2 is YYEEEE. DNA for the CDR3: TGTGCCAGCAGCTTAAATACAGTCCCCATTCACGAGCAGTACTTC. The encoded protein is CASSLNTVPIHEQYF.

The chain recombines TRBV6-1 with TRBJ2-4; D is unresolved. V was clipped by 5 bases and J by 0 bases, with 17 bases between them. The germline CDR1 and CDR2 sequences are MNHNS and SASEGT. CDR3 length equals 17 residues. In nucleotides, the CDR3 is TGTGCCAGCAGTAAGAGGACGCCCACCCTAGCCAAAAACATTCAGTACTTC. It specifies CASSKRTPTLAKNIQYF.

This clonotype came up many times. The genes are TRBV7-2 and TRBJ2-7, with 13 bases fitting TRBD2. The CDR3 totals 16 residues. The germline V gene encodes CDR1 SGHTA and CDR2 FQGNSA. With V trimmed by 5 bases and J by 7 bases, 11 bases remained unmatched. The CDR3 DNA follows: TGTGCCAGCAGCCATAGGACTAGCGGGAGAGAACGGGAGCAGTACTTC. As protein: CASSHRTSGREREQYF.

This clonotype was observed at least ten times. The V call is TRBV5-1, the J call TRBJ2-7, with 8 bases matching TRBD1. V lost 4 bases to trimming and J lost 2 bases; unmatched junction nucleotides: 8. The CDR3 sequence is 15 residues long. The V gene's germline CDR1 is SGHRS and CDR2 YFSETQ. The CDR3 bases are TGCGCCAGCAGCCTCGGGACAGGTCGCACCTACGAGCAGTACTTC. The encoded protein is CASSLGTGRTYEQYF.

The rearrangement joins TRBV4-2 to TRBJ2-1; 12 nucleotides match TRBD2. The germline CDR1 and CDR2 sequences are LGHNA and YNFKEQ. The CDR3 consists of 18 residues. The V gene end was trimmed by 4 bases and the J gene end by 1 base; junction bases not matched to a gene: 8. CDR3 nucleotides: TGTGCCAGCAGCCGGCTAGCGGGAGGGGGAGGATCCTACAATGAGCAGTTCTTC. Amino acids: CASSRLAGGGGSYNEQFF.

The chain recombines TRBV5-1 with TRBJ2-3, with TRBD2 matching over 11 bases. The CDR3 contains 15 residues. Looked up from germline, CDR1 is SGHRS and CDR2 is YFSETQ. V shed 7 bases, J shed 2 bases, and the junction held 6 bases outside the gene matches. The CDR3 bases are TGCGCCAGCGGCGGGACTAGCGGATCCACAGATACGCAGTATTTT. It encodes CASGGTSGSTDTQYF.

This clonotype was recorded a few times. The chain carries TRBV2 and TRBJ2-6, with D possibly TRBD1 on 5 matching bases. V was shortened by 4 bases and J by 4 bases, with 17 bases between the two germline ends. CDR1 SNHLY and CDR2 FYNNEI come from the germline V gene. The CDR3 runs 17 residues. The CDR3 DNA reads as TGTGCCAGCAGTGTGTCTTCAGGGTTCCTCGGGGCCAACGTCCTGACTTTC. It translates to CASSVSSGFLGANVLTF. The whole variable domain, filled in from reference TRBV2 and TRBJ2-6, reads EPEVTQTPSHQVTQMGQEVILRCVPISNHLYFYWYRQILGQKVEFLVSFYNNEISEKSEIFDDQFSVERPDGSNFTLKIRSTKLEDSAMYFCASSVSSGFLGANVLTFGAGSRLTVL.

In this sample, this clonotype turned up many times. The chain recombines TRBV29-1 with TRBJ1-1, with D possibly TRBD1 on 5 matching bases. CDR3 size: 12 residues. V shed 7 bases and J shed 4 bases, with 13 bases lying between them. CDR1 is SQVTM, CDR2 ANQGSEA, per germline. For the CDR3, the DNA is TGCAGCGCTGGGGGTACCCCCACTGAAGCTTTCTTT. Amino acids: CSAGGTPTEAFF.

This clonotype was observed many times. This sequence joins TRBV4-3 and TRBJ1-1; D call uncertain. Per the germline V gene, CDR1 is LGHNA and CDR2 is YSLEER. V lost 4 bases to trimming and J lost 1 base, with 16 bases between them. The CDR3 has 16 residues. Here the CDR3 DNA reads TGCGCCAGCAGCCCCGAAGCGGGCCCAGCGAACACTGAAGCTTTCTTT. It yields the protein CASSPEAGPANTEAFF.

This clonotype was observed a handful of times. The rearrangement uses TRBV20-1 and TRBJ2-7; possible D gene TRBD2, 6 bases. The germline gives CDR1 DFQATT, CDR2 SNEGSKA (reference sequence). The CDR3 extends over 15 amino acids. Between the trimmed V and J ends, which lost 0 bases and 2 bases, there was a span of 14 bases. The CDR3 loop is CSARDYRRGTYEQYF. The CDR3 nucleotides read TGCAGTGCTAGAGACTATCGGAGGGGAACCTACGAGCAGTACTTC.

This chain uses TRBV13 with TRBJ2-1, with D possibly TRBD2 on 6 matching bases. CDR1 and CDR2 (germline): PRHDT, FYEKMQ (reference sequence). V lost 3 bases to trimming and J lost 6 bases, with 12 bases between them. This CDR3 region has 14 residues. CDR3 residues: CASSFWDSANEQFF. CDR3 sequence (DNA): TGTGCCAGCAGCTTTTGGGACTCCGCCAATGAGCAGTTCTTC.

The sample holds a few counts of this clonotype. The rearrangement uses TRBV4-2 and TRBJ2-7; D unresolved. This CDR3 is built from 16 residues. CDR1 is LGHNA and CDR2 is YNFKEQ in the germline V gene. V lost 0 bases, J lost 5 bases, and 17 bases lay in between. The CDR3 sequence is CASSQDKLRTPHEQYF. The DNA of the CDR3 is TGTGCCAGCAGCCAAGATAAGCTCAGAACCCCCCACGAGCAGTACTTC.

The chain combines TRBV7-2 with TRBJ2-5; 7 positions agree with TRBD2. The CDR3 extends over 16 amino acids. Trimming cost V 5 bases and J 5 bases; bases outside gene matches: 14. CDR1 and CDR2 (germline): SGHTA, FQGNSA. CDR3 amino acids: CASSPPGLAGMETQYF. In DNA, the CDR3 is TGTGCCAGCAGCCCACCCGGATTAGCGGGTATGGAGACCCAGTACTTC.

This clonotype appeared a few times. V is TRBV6-2 or TRBV6-3 and J is TRBJ1-1, with D possibly TRBD1 on 5 matching bases. CDR3 length: 16 residues. The ends were cut back, 7 bases at V and 0 bases at J, with 18 bases in the middle. Germline-derived CDR1 and CDR2 are MNHEY and SVGEGT. DNA for the CDR3: TGTGCCAGCACTCTACTGGACAAAATCATGAACACTGAAGCTTTCTTT. It specifies CASTLLDKIMNTEAFF.

This clonotype was observed a handful of times. The genes are TRBV7-2 and TRBJ2-1, with D perhaps given as TRBD1 or TRBD2 (6 bases each). Trimming removed 8 bases from V and 5 bases from J, with 13 bases in between. CDR1 SGHTA and CDR2 FQGNSA come from the germline V gene. CDR3 length: 13 residues. Here the CDR3 DNA reads TGTGCCAGCCTACAGGGAGGCCACAATGAGCAGTTCTTC. This sequence encodes CASLQGGHNEQFF.

V and J are TRBV7-2 and TRBJ2-2; D unclear. The CDR3 runs to 13 residues. The germline CDR1 and CDR2 sequences are SGHTA and FQGNSA. Trimming left V 2 bases short and J 6 bases short, with 7 bases between. CDR3 region: CASSLSGAGELFF. For the CDR3, the DNA is TGTGCCAGCAGCTTATCAGGAGCCGGGGAGCTGTTTTTT. The variable domain in full, completed from reference TRBV7-2 and TRBJ2-2, reads GAGVSQSPSNKVTEKGKDVELRCDPISGHTALYWYRQSLGQGLEFLIYFQGNSAPDKSGLPSDRFSAERTGGSVSTLTIQRTQQEDSAVYLCASSLSGAGELFFGEGSRLTVL.

This clonotype was detected once. The chain combines TRBV20-1 with TRBJ2-3; D not certain. V was clipped by 6 bases and J by 2 bases, with 9 bases between them. Germline V gene lookup returns CDR1 DFQATT and CDR2 SNEGSKA (reference sequence). This CDR3 spans 12 amino acids. The CDR3 coding sequence is TGCAGTGCGGGCAGGTTCACAGATACGCAGTATTTT. This sequence encodes CSAGRFTDTQYF.

This clonotype was seen ten or more times. The chain recombines TRBV4-3 with TRBJ2-7; 11 bases line up with TRBD2. CDR1 and CDR2 (germline): LGHNA, YSLEER. V was pared by 4 bases and J by 1 base, with 6 bases of the junction left unmatched. CDR3 length equals 16 residues. As DNA, the CDR3 is TGCGCCAGCAGCCGCTACGGGACTAGCGGATCCTACGAGCAGTACTTC. Protein product: CASSRYGTSGSYEQYF.

This clonotype appeared a few times. The genes are TRBV6-1 and TRBJ1-1; a weak D match, TRBD1 (6 bases). The V and J ends lost 10 bases and 10 bases respectively, with 13 bases between them. The CDR3 is 10 residues long. CDR1 is MNHNS, CDR2 SASEGT, per germline. The CDR3 bases are TGTGCCACCCAGGGGTTAAGAGCTTTCTTT. Protein sequence: CATQGLRAFF.

V is TRBV7-2 and J is TRBJ2-7; D uncertain. CDR1 SGHTA and CDR2 FQGNSA come from the germline V gene. The CDR3 loop spans 13 amino acids. V shed 0 bases and J shed 3 bases, with 6 bases lying between them. The CDR3 here is CASSLAPVYEQYF. The CDR3 DNA reads as TGTGCCAGCAGCTTAGCTCCCGTCTACGAGCAGTACTTC.

The chain is built from TRBV30 and TRBJ2-1; 11 bases align to TRBD2. The germline gives CDR1 GTSNPN, CDR2 SVGIG (reference sequence). The J segment lost 8 bases and the V segment lost 2 bases, leaving 11 bases of the junction unmatched. This CDR3 is 16 amino acids long. The CDR3 reads CAWSPRLAGRGDEQFF. As DNA, the CDR3 is TGTGCCTGGAGTCCCCGACTAGCGGGACGTGGGGATGAGCAGTTCTTC.

The chain uses TRBV9 and TRBJ2-5; D might be TRBD2 (5 bases). CDR1 is SGDLS and CDR2 is YYNGEE in the germline V gene. The CDR3 loop spans 14 amino acids. Deletions cut 0 bases from V and 3 bases from J, with 9 bases between. The CDR3 region is CASSVGSGKETQYF. As DNA, the CDR3 is TGTGCCAGCAGCGTAGGATCGGGGAAAGAGACCCAGTACTTC.

V and J are TRBV10-3 and TRBJ2-3, with 7 bases lining up with TRBD1. The CDR3 consists of 16 residues. The V gene end was trimmed by 2 bases and the J gene end by 1 base; junction bases not matched to a gene: 6. CDR1 and CDR2 (germline): ENHRY, SYGVKD. CDR3 coding DNA: TGTGCCATCAGTGAGGGTAGGGGGCCGGGCACAGATACGCAGTATTTT. Protein product: CAISEGRGPGTDTQYF.

In its sample, this clonotype was seen a few times. The chain is built from TRBV29-1 and TRBJ1-1, with no clear D. The germline V and J ends were trimmed by 5 bases and 1 base, with 2 bases remaining between them. The CDR3 spans 10 residues. Germline V lookup: CDR1 SQVTM, CDR2 ANQGSEA. The CDR3 bases are TGCAGCGTTCAGAACACTGAAGCTTTCTTT. Translating it yields CSVQNTEAFF.

The chain uses TRBV6-2 or TRBV6-3 and TRBJ2-3; D gene ambiguous. Looked up from germline, CDR1 is MNHEY and CDR2 is SVGEGT. This CDR3 is built from 11 residues. V was clipped by 6 bases and J by 6 bases, with 7 bases between them. DNA for the CDR3: TGTGCCAGCAGCCCTAAGGATACGCAGTATTTT. This gives the protein CASSPKDTQYF.

Turning to this clonotype: At one boundary the junction diverges from the germline segment, which might be a read error. The J gene is TRBJ2-1, the V gene TRBV20-1; D is tentatively TRBD1 or TRBD2 (5 bases each). The CDR3 spans 16 residues. In germline, CDR1 is DFQATT, CDR2 SNEGSKA (reference sequence). CDR3 residues: CCANPARGRSYNEQFF. In nucleotides, the CDR3 is TGCTGTGCTAACCCAGCGAGGGGCAGGTCCTACAATGAGCAGTTCTTC.

The chain is built from TRBV5-5 and TRBJ2-7; D remains ambiguous. This CDR3 spans 14 amino acids. V was cut by 0 bases and J by 0 bases, with 7 bases left in between. Germline V gene lookup returns CDR1 SGHKS and CDR2 YYEKEE (reference sequence). The CDR3 DNA reads as TGTGCCAGCAGCTTGGTTCCAGCCTCCTACGAGCAGTACTTC. It translates to CASSLVPASYEQYF. The whole variable domain, filled in from reference TRBV5-5 and TRBJ2-7, reads DAGVTQSPTHLIKTRGQQVTLRCSPISGHKSVSWYQQVLGQGPQFIFQYYEKEERGRGNFPDRFSARQFPNYSSELNVNALLLGDSALYLCASSLVPASYEQYFGPGTRLTVT.